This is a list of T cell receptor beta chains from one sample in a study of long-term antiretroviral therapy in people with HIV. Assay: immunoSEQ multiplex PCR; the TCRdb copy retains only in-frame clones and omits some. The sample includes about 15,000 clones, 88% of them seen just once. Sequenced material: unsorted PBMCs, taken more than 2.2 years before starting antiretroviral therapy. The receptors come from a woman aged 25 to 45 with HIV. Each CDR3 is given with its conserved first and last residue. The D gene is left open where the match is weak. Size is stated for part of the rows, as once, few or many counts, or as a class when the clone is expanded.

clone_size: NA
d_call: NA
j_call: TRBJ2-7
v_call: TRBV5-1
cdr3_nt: TGCGCCAGCAGCTTGGCCGGCGGTCCCACTTCCTACGAGCAGTACTTC
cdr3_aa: CASSLAGGPTSYEQYF

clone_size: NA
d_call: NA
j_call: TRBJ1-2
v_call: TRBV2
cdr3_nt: TGTGCCACTCGCTTGAGAGTTAATAGTGGCTACACCTTC
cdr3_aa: CATRLRVNSGYTF

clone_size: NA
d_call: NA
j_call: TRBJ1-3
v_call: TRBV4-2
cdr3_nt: TGTGCCAGCAGCCCTAAACAGGGTACTGGAAACACCATATATTTT
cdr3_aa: CASSPKQGTGNTIYF

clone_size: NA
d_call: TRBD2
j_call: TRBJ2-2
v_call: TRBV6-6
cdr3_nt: TGTGCCAGCAAACTAGCGGGGACCGGGGAGCTGTTTTTT
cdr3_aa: CASKLAGTGELFF

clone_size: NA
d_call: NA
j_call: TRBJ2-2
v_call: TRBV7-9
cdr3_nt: TGTGCCAGCAGCTTATTTGAGGCAGGACGCGGGGAGCTGTTTTTT
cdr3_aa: CASSLFEAGRGELFF

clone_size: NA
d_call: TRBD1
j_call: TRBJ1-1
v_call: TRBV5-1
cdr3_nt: TGCGCCAGCAGCCTATGGACAGGGAAGTCGACTGAAGCTTTCTTT
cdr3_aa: CASSLWTGKSTEAFF

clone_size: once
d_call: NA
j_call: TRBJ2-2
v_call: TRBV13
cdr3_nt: TGTGCCAGCGAGGGCACCGGGGAGCTGTTTTTT
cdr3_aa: CASEGTGELFF

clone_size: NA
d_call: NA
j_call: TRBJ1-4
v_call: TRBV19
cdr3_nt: TGTGCCAGTAGTGCCCCAGGGGAAACTAATGAAAAACTGTTTTTT
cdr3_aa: CASSAPGETNEKLFF

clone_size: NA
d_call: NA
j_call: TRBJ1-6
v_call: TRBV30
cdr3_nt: TGTGCCTGGAGTGTAAGGGCCCTCTCCTATAATTCACCCCTCCACTTT
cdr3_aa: CAWSVRALSYNSPLHF

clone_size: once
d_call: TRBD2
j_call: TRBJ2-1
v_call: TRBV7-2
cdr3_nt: TGTGCCAGCAGCCCTCTAGCGGGGGTCTCGCATGAGCAGTTCTTC
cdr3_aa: CASSPLAGVSHEQFF

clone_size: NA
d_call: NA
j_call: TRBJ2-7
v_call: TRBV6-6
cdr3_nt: TGTGCCAGCACCCAAGGCCCAACTGGCGAGCAGTACTTC
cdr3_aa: CASTQGPTGEQYF

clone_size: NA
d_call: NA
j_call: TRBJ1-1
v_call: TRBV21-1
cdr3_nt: TGTGCCAGCAGCAACCTCTCCCGCATAGCTTTCTTT
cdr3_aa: CASSNLSRIAFF

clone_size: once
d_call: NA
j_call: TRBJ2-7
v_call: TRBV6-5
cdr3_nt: TGTGCCAGCAGTTACAGGGAAAACTACGAGCAGTACTTC
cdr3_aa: CASSYRENYEQYF

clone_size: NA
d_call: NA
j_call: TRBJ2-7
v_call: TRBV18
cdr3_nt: TGTGCCAGCTCACCCGGACTGGGACACGAGCAGTACTTC
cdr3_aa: CASSPGLGHEQYF

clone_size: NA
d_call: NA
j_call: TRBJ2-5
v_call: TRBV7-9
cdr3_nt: TGTGCCAGCAGCTTAAGCGGAGAGACCCAGTACTTC
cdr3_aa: CASSLSGETQYF

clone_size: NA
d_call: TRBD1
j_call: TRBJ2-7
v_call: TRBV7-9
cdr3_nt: TGTGCCAGCAGCTCAAGACAGGGCGCCTACGAGCAGTACTTC
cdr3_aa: CASSSRQGAYEQYF

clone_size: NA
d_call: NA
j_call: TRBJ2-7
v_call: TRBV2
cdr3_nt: TGTGCCAGCAGTGGGGCACTGGTGTCCTACGAGCAGTACTTC
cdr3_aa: CASSGALVSYEQYF

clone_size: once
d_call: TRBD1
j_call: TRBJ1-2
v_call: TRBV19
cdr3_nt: TGTGCCAGTAGAATGGGACAGGGGGCGGGTGGCTACACCTTC
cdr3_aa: CASRMGQGAGGYTF

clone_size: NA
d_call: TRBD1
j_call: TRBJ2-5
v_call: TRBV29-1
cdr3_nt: TGCAGCGTCCCCTCGGGGCAGGGGGCTAGGGAGACCCAGTACTTC
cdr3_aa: CSVPSGQGARETQYF

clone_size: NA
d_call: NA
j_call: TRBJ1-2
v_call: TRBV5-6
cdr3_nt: TGTGCCAGCAGCAGCCGACAAGGTCACTATGGCTACACCTTC
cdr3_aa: CASSSRQGHYGYTF

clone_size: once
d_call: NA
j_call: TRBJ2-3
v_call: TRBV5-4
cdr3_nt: TGTGCCAGCAAACCCTCGGTTCAACTCAGGCAGGAACGCACAGATACGCAGTATTTT
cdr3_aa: CASKPSVQLRQERTDTQYF

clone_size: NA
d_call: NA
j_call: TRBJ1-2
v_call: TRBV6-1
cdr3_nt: TGTGCCAGCGCGGCAGACAACTTTAACTATGGCTACACCTTC
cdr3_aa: CASAADNFNYGYTF

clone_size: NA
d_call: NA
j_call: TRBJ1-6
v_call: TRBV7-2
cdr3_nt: TGTGCCAGCAGCCCAACCCACAGGACGGATTCACCCCTCCACTTT
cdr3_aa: CASSPTHRTDSPLHF

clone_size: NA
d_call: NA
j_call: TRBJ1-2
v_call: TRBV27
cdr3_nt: TGTGCCAGCAGTTTTCGCAGCCACTATGGCTACACCTTC
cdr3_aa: CASSFRSHYGYTF

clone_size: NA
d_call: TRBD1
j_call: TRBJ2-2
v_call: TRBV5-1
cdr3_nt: TGCGCCAGCAGCTTGGCCCTCCCCGGGACAGCGATGGCCGGGGAGCTGTTTTTT
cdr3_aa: CASSLALPGTAMAGELFF

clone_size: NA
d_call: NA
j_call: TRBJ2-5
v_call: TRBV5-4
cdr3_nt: TGTGCCAGCAGCTTGGCAGGGTTTAGGGAGACCCAGTACTTC
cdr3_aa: CASSLAGFRETQYF

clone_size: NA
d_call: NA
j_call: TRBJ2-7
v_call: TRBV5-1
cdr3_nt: TGCGCCAGCAGCCCGCAAGGGATATCCTACGAGCAGTACTTC
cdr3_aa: CASSPQGISYEQYF

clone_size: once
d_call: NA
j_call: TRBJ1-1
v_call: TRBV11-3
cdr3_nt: TGTGCCAGCAGCTCGGGCGTTAGGACTGAAGCTTTCTTT
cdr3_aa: CASSSGVRTEAFF

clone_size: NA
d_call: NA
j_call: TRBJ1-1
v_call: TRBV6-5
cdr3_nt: TGTGCCACCGGGCCGGATGGGAAGAACACTGAAGCTTTCTTT
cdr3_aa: CATGPDGKNTEAFF

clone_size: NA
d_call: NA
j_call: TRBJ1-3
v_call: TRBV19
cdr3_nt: TGTGCCAGTAGTTCACAGGGCAGCTCTGGAAACACCATATATTTT
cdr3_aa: CASSSQGSSGNTIYF

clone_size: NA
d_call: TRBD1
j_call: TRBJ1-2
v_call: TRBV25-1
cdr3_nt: TGTGCCAGCACTGAGGACAGGGTTAGCAATGGCTACACCTTC
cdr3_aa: CASTEDRVSNGYTF

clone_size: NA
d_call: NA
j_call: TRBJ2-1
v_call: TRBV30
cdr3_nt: TGTGCCTGGAGTGAAAGGGGGTCCTCCTACAATGAGCAGTTCTTC
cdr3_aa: CAWSERGSSYNEQFF

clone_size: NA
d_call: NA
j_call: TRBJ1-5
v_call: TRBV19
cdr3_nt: TGTGCCAGTCGGGAACAGGGTACCGGCAATCAGCCCCAGCATTTT
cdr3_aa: CASREQGTGNQPQHF

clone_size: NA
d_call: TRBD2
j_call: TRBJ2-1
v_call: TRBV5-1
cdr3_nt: TGCGCCAGCAGCTCCGGGAGAGCGGGGGGGGGAGAGCAGTTCTTC
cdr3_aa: CASSSGRAGGGEQFF

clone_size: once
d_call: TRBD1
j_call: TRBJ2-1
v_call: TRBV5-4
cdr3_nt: TGTGCCAGCAGCTTGGGAACAGGGGGTAGTAATGAGCAGTTCTTC
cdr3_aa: CASSLGTGGSNEQFF

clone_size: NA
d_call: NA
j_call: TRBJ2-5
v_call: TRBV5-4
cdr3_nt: TGTGCCAGCAGCTTGGCAGGGATAGAGACCCAGTACTTC
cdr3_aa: CASSLAGIETQYF

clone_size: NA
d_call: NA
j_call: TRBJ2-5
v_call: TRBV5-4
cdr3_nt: TGTGCCAGCAGCTTAAGGCCGGATAAAGAGACCCAGTACTTC
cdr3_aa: CASSLRPDKETQYF

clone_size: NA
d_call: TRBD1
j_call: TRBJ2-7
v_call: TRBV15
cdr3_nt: TGTGCCACCAGCAGAGATATCTACAGGGGCTACGAGCAGTACTTC
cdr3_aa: CATSRDIYRGYEQYF

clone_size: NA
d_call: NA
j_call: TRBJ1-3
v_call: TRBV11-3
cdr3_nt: TGTGCCAGCAGCTTAGGCGGCTCTGGAAACACCATATATTTT
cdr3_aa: CASSLGGSGNTIYF

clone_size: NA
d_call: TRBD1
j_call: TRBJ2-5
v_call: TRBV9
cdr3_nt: TGTGCCAGCAGCCCACCTACCGGGACAGGGCAAGTCGGCCAGTACTTC
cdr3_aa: CASSPPTGTGQVGQYF

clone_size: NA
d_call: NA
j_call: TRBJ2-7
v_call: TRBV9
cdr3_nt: TGTGCCAGCAATAAGGGGGAAGCCTACGAGCAGTACTTC
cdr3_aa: CASNKGEAYEQYF

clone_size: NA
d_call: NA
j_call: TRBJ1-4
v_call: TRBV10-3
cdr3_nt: TGTGCCATCAGTATGGGGGGTTCGGAAAAACTGTTTTTT
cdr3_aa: CAISMGGSEKLFF

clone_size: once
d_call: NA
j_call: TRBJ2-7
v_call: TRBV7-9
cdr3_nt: TGTGCCAGCAGCCCCCTACAGGGAGGCGAGCAGTACTTC
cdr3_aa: CASSPLQGGEQYF

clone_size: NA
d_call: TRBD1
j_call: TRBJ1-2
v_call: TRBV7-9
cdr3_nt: TGTGCCAGCAGACAGTCCGGACAGGGGCATTATGGCTACACCTTC
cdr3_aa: CASRQSGQGHYGYTF

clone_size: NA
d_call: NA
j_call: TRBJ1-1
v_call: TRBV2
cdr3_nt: TGTGCCAGCTCCTATAGCGGGCGCGGGGGCACTGAAGCTTTCTTT
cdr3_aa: CASSYSGRGGTEAFF

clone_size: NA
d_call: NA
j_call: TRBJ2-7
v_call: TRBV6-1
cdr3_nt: TGTGCCAGCAGTGAAGCCCCGGACGGTCTAGTCCCCTACGAGCAGTACTTC
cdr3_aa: CASSEAPDGLVPYEQYF

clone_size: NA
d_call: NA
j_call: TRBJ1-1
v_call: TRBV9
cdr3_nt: TGTGCCAGCAGCGGAGGGGGGAACACTGAAGCTTTCTTT
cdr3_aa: CASSGGGNTEAFF

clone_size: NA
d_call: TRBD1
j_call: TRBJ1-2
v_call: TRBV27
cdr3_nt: TGTGCCAGCAGACGGTCCGGACAGGGGGAAAGCTACACCTTC
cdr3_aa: CASRRSGQGESYTF

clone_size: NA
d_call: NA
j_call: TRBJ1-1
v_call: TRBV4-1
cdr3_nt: TGCGCCAGCAGCCAAAGAAGAGGTCCAGACCGTCATGAAGCTTTCTTT
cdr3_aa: CASSQRRGPDRHEAFF

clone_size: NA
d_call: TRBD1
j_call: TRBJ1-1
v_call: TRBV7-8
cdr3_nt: TGTGCCAGCAGCTCAGGACAGGCTCGTGAAGCTTTCTTT
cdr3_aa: CASSSGQAREAFF

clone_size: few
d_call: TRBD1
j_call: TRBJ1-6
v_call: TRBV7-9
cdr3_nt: TGTGCCAGCAGCTCGGACAGGGAAAATTCACCCCTCCACTTT
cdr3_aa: CASSSDRENSPLHF

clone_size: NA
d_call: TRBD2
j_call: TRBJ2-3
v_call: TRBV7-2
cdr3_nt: TGTGCCAGCAGCCCAGACGCGGGGGGAACAGATACGCAGTATTTT
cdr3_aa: CASSPDAGGTDTQYF

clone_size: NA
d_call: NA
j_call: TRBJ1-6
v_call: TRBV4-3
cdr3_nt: TGCGCCAGCAGCCCATACTTCCCCACAACACGTACACCCCTCCACTTT
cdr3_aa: CASSPYFPTTRTPLHF